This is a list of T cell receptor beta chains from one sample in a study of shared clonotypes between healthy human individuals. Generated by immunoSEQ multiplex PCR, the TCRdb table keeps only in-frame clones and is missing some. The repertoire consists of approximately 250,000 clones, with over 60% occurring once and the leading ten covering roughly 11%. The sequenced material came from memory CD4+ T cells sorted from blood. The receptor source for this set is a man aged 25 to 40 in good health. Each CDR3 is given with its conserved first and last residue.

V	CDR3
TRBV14	CASSLGGPYEQYF
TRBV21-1	CASSNELQGFKKQPQHF
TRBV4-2	CASSQTGQDNQPQHF
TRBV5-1	CASSVGQGTLNEQFF
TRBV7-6	CASSQGRGTQETQYF
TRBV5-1	CASSSETPYNEQFF
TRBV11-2	CASSRSGGTGELFF
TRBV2	CASSATGQGSDTQYF
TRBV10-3	CAISEFGSNQPQHF
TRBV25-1	CASSLRTGGQETQYF
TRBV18	CASSPQGGGGNQPQHF
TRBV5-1	CASSLVEVGIFLQYF
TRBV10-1	CASSVVNTGELFF
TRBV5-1	CASSRDGTSGSSDTQYF
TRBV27	CASSLVGASLSYEQYF
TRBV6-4	CASSDWGRSDTQYF
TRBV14	CASSQVINTEAFF
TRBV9	CASSVAAGGNTEAFF
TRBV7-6	CASSLYQPTGGETQYF
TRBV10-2	CASLPGPTNTGELFF
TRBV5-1	CASSGLAGVDEQFF
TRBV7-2	CASSSPGQDYNEQFF
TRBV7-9	CASSLASGTGQETQYF
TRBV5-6	CASSPGQGGDIQYF
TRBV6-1	CASSETSGTVFF
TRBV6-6	CASSAPGQLLEQYF
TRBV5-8	CASSLTGVANYGYTF
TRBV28	CASSLALAGRQPQHF
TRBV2	CASSEASGVLYGYTF
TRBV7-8	CASSLVFVGSSYNEQFF
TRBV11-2	CASSLGGAGLLTGELFF
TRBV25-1	CASSGSGTGYTGNQPQHF
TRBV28	CASSFRDRGGWNGYTF
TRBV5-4	CASSLAPGGDHGYTF
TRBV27	CASSKRSPSETQYF
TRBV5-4	CASSLGGRAAGELFF
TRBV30	CAWSPTWDEQYF
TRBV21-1	CASTPTGQPYSSYEQYF
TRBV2	CASSVQGNTEAFF
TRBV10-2	CASSETPARGRGYNEQFF
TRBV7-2	CASSLAGGGFTDTQYF
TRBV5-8	CASSLVQVSGANVLTF
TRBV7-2	CASSLDSTSYNEQFF
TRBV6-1	CASSEVPGGAKNIQYF
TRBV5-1	CASSKGLAGEQYF
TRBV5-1	CARCRQNQPQHF
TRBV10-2	CASRVDRNYGYTF
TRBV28	CASTLGINNYGYTF